This record looks at one T cell receptor beta chain sequence and its context. Its cognate antigen is unknown. Only in-frame clones appear in the TCRdb table, and some are missing; sequencing was by immunoSEQ multiplex PCR. The table includes fewer than 15,000 clones, around three fifths detected once. This entry comes from a study of tumor-infiltrating lymphocytes in localized non-small cell lung cancer. Study observations and caveats: Available tissue quantity limited TCR sequencing to a patient subset. T-cell fraction did not differ between immunotypes IM1 and IM2.

V dropped 5 bases and J dropped 0 bases, with 10 bases sitting between them. Germline V gene sequence: CDR1 SNHLY, CDR2 FYNNEI. The CDR3 spans 14 residues. The rearrangement joins TRBV2 to TRBJ1-2; D perhaps matches TRBD1 (6 bases). Sequenced sample: lung tumor tissue. The TCR originated in a human donor with non-small cell lung cancer. The CDR3: CASSSQGTNYGYTF. The CDR3 DNA reads TGTGCCAGCAGTTCACAGGGTACTAACTATGGCTACACCTTC.